This T cell receptor beta chain was sequenced for a study of CD8 T cells in ankylosing spondylitis. This clonotype has ten or more counts. The antigen is undetermined. Making use of molecular barcodes, quantitative 5'-RACE generated TCR beta libraries. TCRdb re-derived calls from the 5' RACE reads in MiXCR, one entry per CDR3 protein. The sample has about 510,000 distinct CDR3 sequences; approximately 5% are singletons. The CDR3 is made up of 14 amino acids. Germline-derived CDR1 and CDR2 are SGHRS and YFSETQ. Unmatched junction bases numbered 6, after V lost 5 bases and J lost 6 bases. Study-wide results and limits: Earlier work had already found some motif variants in reactive arthritis synovial fluid and blood. One TCR beta motif, made up of eight highly homologous variants, appeared characteristic of ankylosing spondylitis blood.

Sequencing used blood, either unsorted or a sorted T cell fraction (not recorded which). This clonotype originated in a male donor with ankylosing spondylitis. This sequence joins TRBV5-1 and TRBJ1-5; 9 bases align to TRBD1. CDR3 in amino acids: CASRLGQGSQPQHF. The CDR3 nucleotides are TGCGCCAGCAGACTCGGACAGGGGTCTCAGCCCCAGCATTTT.